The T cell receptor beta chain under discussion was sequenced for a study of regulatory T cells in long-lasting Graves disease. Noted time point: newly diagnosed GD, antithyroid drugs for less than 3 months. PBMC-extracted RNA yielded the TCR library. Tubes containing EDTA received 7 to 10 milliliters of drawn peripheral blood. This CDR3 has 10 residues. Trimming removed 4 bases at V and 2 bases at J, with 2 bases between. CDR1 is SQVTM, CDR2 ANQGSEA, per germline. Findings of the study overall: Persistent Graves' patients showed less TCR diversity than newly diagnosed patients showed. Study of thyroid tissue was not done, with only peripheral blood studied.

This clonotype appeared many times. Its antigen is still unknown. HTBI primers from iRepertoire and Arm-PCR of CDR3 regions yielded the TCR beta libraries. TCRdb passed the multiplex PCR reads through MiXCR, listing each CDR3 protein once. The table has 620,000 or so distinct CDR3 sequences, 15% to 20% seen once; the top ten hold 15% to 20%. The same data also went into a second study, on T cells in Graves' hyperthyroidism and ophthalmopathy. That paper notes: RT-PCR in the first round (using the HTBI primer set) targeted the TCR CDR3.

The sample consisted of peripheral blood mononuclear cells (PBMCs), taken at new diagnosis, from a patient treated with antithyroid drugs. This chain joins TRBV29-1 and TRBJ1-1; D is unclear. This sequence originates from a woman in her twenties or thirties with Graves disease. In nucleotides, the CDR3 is TGCAGCGTTGTTAACACTGAAGCTTTCTTT. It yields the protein CSVVNTEAFF.